Each of the 6 T cell receptor beta chains below was sequenced from the same sample in a study of T cell responses to AZD1222 COVID-19 vaccine. Data came from immunoSEQ multiplex PCR; TCRdb stores just in-frame clones and leaves some out. The sample consists of approximately 160,000 clones, approximately 89% of them appearing once. Sequencing used peripheral blood, obtained on day 0 of AZD1222 vaccination. These receptors were collected from an adult in good health.

This chain connects TRBV3-1 (or the pseudogene TRBV3-2) to TRBJ2-1; TRBD2 agrees at 15 bases. CDR3 length: 19 amino acids. J lost 2 bases, V lost 1 base, and 6 bases had no gene match. Germline V lookup: CDR1 LGHDT, CDR2 YNNKEL (reference sequence). The chain's CDR3 is CASSQGGLAGGWPYNEQFF. DNA for the CDR3: TGTGCCAGCAGCCAAGGAGGACTAGCGGGAGGGTGGCCCTACAATGAGCAGTTCTTC.

The chain carries TRBV9 and TRBJ2-2; D is possibly TRBD2 (5 bases). The CDR3 length is 15 residues. The V end lost 4 bases, the J end lost 7 bases, and 17 bases lay between the germline ends. The germline gives CDR1 SGDLS, CDR2 YYNGEE. This CDR3 is CASSTRQDGSGELFF. CDR3 bases: TGTGCCAGCAGCACCCGACAAGATGGGAGCGGGGAGCTGTTTTTT.

The chain combines TRBV6-2 or TRBV6-3 with TRBJ2-1; D is ambiguous. Trimming took 2 bases from V and 5 from J, leaving 13 bases between them. Germline-derived CDR1 and CDR2 are MNHEY and SVGEGT. CDR3 length: 15 amino acids. The CDR3 loop is CASSYGVVGHNEQFF. The CDR3 region has the DNA TGTGCCAGCAGTTACGGAGTGGTCGGGCACAATGAGCAGTTCTTC.

The chain couples TRBV5-5 to TRBJ2-7; D tentatively fits TRBD1 or TRBD2 (5 bases each). The V end lost 3 bases, the J end lost 3 bases, and 13 bases lay between the germline ends. The length of the CDR3 is 14 residues. Germline assignment: CDR1 SGHKS and CDR2 YYEKEE (reference sequence). CDR3 DNA sequence: TGTGCCAGCAGCTACCGGGACGGACGCTACGAGCAGTACTTC. Encoded protein: CASSYRDGRYEQYF.

The chain links TRBV6-2 or TRBV6-3 to TRBJ1-5; the D gene is possibly TRBD1 (5 bases). Trimming left V 6 bases short and J 4 bases short, with 16 bases between. Germline loops: CDR1 MNHEY, CDR2 SVGEGT. This CDR3 comprises 15 residues. CDR3 region: CASSRPRVGNQPQHF. The CDR3 DNA reads TGTGCCAGCAGCCGCCCCAGGGTTGGGAATCAGCCCCAGCATTTT.

The V call is TRBV2, the J call TRBJ1-5; D call uncertain. The CDR3 consists of 14 residues. V was trimmed by 6 bases and J by 0 bases, leaving 9 bases between them. Germline-derived CDR1 and CDR2 are SNHLY and FYNNEI. CDR3 DNA: TGTGCCAGCAGCTGGGAGAATAGCAATCAGCCCCAGCATTTT. Protein: CASSWENSNQPQHF.